This T cell receptor beta chain was observed in a study of cytomegalovirus exposure and HLA in healthy donors. The study, taken as a whole, reports: Both high specificity and high sensitivity reportedly marked the classifier's diagnosis of cytomegalovirus status. Indistinguishability led to the exclusion of some V segments, TRBV6-2 and TRBV6-3 included.

As to this clone: The antigen is unknown.

CDR3 length equals 14 residues. V lost 1 base and J 3 bases, leaving 9 bases between the germline ends. Germline values: CDR1 SGHTA, CDR2 FQGNSA. PCR amplification relied on 60 Vbeta primers (plus 13 Jbeta primers). The data were produced by immunoSEQ multiplex PCR, yet TCRdb's version contains in-frame clones alone and is incomplete. The sample table includes tens of thousands of clones. The TCR was taken from a woman aged 40 to 55 in good health and CMV-seropositive. This chain joins TRBV7-2 and TRBJ1-1; tentative D call: TRBD1 (5 bases). The source material was PBMCs. CDR3 loop: CASSLVSRDTEAFF. The CDR3 DNA reads as TGTGCCAGCAGCTTAGTTTCCAGGGACACTGAAGCTTTCTTT.